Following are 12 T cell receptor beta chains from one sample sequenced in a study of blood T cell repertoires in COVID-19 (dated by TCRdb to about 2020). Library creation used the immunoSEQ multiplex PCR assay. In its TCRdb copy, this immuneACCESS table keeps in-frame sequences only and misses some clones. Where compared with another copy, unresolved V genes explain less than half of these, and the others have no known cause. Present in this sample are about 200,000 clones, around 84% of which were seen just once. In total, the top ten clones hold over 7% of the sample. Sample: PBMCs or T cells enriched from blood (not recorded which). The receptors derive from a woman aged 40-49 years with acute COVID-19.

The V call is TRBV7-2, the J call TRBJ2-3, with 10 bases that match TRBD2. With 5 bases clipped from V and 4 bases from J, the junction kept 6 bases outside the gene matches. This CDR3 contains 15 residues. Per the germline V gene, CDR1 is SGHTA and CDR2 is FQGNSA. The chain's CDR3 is CASSATSGKADTQYF. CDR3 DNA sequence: TGTGCCAGCAGCGCCACTAGCGGGAAAGCAGATACGCAGTATTTT.

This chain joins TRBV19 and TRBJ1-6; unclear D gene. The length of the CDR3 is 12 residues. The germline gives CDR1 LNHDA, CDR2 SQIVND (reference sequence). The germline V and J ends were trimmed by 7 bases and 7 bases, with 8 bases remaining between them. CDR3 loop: CASMEFNSPLHF. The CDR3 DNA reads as TGTGCCAGTATGGAGTTCAATTCACCCCTCCACTTT.

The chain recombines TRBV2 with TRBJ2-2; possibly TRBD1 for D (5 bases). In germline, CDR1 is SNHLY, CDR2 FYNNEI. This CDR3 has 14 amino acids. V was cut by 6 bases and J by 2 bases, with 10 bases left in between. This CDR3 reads CASSPTGNTGELFF. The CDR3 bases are TGTGCCAGCAGCCCAACAGGAAACACCGGGGAGCTGTTTTTT.

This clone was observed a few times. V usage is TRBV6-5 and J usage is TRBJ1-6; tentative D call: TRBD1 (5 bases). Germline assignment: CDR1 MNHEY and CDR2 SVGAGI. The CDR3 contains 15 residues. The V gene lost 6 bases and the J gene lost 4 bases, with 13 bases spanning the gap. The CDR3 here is CASSARTRYNSPLHF. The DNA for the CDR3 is TGTGCCAGCAGCGCAAGGACACGGTATAATTCACCCCTCCACTTT.

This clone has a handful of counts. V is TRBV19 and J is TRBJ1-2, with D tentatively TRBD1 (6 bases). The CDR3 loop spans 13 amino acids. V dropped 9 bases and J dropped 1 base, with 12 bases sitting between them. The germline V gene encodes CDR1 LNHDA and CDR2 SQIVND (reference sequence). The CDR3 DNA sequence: TGTGCCAGCCACTCAGGGGATAACTATGGCTACACCTTC. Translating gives CASHSGDNYGYTF.

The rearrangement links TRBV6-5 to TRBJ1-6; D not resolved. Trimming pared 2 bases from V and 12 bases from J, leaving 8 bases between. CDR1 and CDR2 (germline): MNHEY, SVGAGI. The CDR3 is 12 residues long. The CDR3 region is CASSYGPGPLHF. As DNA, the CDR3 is TGTGCCAGCAGTTACGGGCCCGGACCCCTCCACTTT.

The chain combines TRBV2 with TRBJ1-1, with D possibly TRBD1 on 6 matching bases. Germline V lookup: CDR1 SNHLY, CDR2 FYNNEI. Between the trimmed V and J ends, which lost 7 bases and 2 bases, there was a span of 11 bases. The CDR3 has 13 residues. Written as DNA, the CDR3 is TGTGCCAGCACCGGACAGATAAACACTGAAGCTTTCTTT. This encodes CASTGQINTEAFF.

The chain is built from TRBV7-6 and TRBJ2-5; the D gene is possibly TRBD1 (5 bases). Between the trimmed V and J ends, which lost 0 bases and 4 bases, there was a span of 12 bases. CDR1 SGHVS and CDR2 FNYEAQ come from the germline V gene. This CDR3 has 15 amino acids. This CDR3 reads CASSLAQVSGETQYF. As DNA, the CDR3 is TGTGCCAGCAGCTTAGCACAGGTGTCAGGAGAGACCCAGTACTTC.

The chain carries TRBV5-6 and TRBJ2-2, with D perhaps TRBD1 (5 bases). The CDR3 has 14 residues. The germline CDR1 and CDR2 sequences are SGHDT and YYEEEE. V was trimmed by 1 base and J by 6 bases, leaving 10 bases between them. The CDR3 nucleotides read TGTGCCAGCAGCTTGCAACCCAGGGCCGGGGAGCTGTTTTTT. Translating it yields CASSLQPRAGELFF.

CDR3 DNA: TGTGCTAGTGGTTCTGACAGTTCCGAGACCCAGTACTTC. Amino acids: CASGSDSSETQYF. This chain uses TRBV12-5 with TRBJ2-5; possibly TRBD1 for D (5 bases). V dropped 4 bases and J dropped 5 bases, with 11 bases sitting between them. From germline, CDR1 is LGHNT and CDR2 FRNRAP. This CDR3 has 13 amino acids.

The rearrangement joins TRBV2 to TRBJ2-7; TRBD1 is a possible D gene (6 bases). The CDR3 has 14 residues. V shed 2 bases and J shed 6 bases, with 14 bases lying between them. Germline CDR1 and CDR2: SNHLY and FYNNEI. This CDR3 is CASSEQGPSGEQYF. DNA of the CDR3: TGTGCCAGCAGTGAACAGGGGCCCAGCGGCGAGCAGTACTTC.

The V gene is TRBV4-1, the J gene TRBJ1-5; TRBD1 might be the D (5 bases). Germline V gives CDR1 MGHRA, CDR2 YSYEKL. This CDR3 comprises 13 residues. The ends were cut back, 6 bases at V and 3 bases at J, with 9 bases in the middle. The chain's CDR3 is CASRQDLNQPQHF. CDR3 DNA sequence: TGCGCCAGCAGACAGGACCTCAATCAGCCCCAGCATTTT.